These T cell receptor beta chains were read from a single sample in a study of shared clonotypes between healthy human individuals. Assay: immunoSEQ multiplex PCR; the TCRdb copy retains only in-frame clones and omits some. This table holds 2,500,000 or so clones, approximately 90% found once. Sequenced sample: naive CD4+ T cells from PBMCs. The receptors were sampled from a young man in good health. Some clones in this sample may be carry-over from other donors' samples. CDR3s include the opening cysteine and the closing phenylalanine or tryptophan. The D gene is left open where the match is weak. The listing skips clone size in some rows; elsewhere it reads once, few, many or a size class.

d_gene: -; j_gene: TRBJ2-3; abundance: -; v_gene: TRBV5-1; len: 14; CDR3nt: TGCGCCAGCAGCTGGACCCATACCACAGATACGCAGTATTTT; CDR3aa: CASSWTHTTDTQYF
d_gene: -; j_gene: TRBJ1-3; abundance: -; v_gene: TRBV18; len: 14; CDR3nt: TGTGCCAGCTCAGACACCTCAGGAGGAAACACCATATATTTT; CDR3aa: CASSDTSGGNTIYF
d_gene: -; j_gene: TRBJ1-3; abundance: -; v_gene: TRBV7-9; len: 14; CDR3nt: TGTGCCAGCAGCCACGGACAGCGAGCAAACACCATATATTTT; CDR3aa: CASSHGQRANTIYF
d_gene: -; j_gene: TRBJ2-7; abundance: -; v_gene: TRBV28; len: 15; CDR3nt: TGTGCCAGCAGTTTCCCACAGGGGGGGGCCTACGAGCAGTACTTC; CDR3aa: CASSFPQGGAYEQYF
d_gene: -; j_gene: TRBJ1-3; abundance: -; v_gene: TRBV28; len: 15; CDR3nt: TGTGCCAGCAGCCCTTTCCCCACTTCTGGAAACACCATATATTTT; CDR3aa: CASSPFPTSGNTIYF
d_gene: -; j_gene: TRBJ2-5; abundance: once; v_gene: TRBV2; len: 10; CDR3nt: TGTGCCAGCAGGACAGAGACCCAGTACTTC; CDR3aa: CASRTETQYF
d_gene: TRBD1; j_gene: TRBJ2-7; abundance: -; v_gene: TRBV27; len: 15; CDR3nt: TGTGCCAGCACCCTTAACAGGGGGCGCATCTACGAGCAGTACTTC; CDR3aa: CASTLNRGRIYEQYF
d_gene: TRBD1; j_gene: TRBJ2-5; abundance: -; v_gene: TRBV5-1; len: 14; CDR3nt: TGCGCCAGCAGCCCACAGGGGTTAGGGGAGACCCAGTACTTC; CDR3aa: CASSPQGLGETQYF
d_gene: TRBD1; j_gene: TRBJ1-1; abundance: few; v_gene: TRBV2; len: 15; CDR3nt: TGTGCCAGCAGTGCCATTGGGACAGCGAACACTGAAGCTTTCTTT; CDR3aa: CASSAIGTANTEAFF
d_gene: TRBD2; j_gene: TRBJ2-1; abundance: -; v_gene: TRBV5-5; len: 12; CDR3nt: TGTGCCAGCAGCTTGATAGCGGGTGAGCAGTTCTTC; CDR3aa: CASSLIAGEQFF
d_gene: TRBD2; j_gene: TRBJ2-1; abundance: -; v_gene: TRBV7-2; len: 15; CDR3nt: TGTGCCAGCAGCTTAAGCCTAGCGGGAGGGGGGGAGCAGTTCTTC; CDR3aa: CASSLSLAGGGEQFF
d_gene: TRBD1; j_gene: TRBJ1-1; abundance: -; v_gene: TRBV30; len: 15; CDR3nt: TGTGCCTGGGATCCGGGACAGGGGCAGAACACTGAAGCTTTCTTT; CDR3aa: CAWDPGQGQNTEAFF
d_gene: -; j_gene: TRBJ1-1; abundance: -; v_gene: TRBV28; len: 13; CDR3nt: TGTGCCAGCAGTTTATTGGGGGGACCTGAAGCTTTCTTT; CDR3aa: CASSLLGGPEAFF
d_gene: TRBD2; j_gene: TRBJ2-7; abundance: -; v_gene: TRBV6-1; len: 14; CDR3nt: TGTGCCAGCAGTGGGACTAGCGGATCCTACGAGCAGTACTTC; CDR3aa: CASSGTSGSYEQYF
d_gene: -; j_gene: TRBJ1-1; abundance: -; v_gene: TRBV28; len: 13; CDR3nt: TGTGCCAGCACGGCGGAGATGAACACTGAAGCTTTCTTT; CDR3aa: CASTAEMNTEAFF
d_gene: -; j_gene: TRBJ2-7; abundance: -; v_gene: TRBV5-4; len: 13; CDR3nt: TGTGCCAGCAGCTTGCCCGGGACGAGCGAGCAGTACTTC; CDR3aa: CASSLPGTSEQYF
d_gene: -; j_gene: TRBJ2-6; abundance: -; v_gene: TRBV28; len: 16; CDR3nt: TGTGCCAGCAGCGGCAGACAGTTCTCTGGGGCCAACGTCCTGACTTTC; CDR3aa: CASSGRQFSGANVLTF
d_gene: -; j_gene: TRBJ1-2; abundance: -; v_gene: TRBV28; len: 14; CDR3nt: TGTGCCAGCAGTTTAAGACAGGTCCCAGGGCGCTACACCTTC; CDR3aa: CASSLRQVPGRYTF
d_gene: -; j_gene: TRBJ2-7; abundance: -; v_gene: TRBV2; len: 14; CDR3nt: TGTGCCAGCACCCCCGTTAGTTTCTCCTACGAGCAGTACTTC; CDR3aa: CASTPVSFSYEQYF
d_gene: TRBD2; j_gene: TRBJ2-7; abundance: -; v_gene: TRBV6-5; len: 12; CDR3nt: TGTGCCAGCAGTAAACTAGCGAAAGAGCAGTACTTC; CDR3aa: CASSKLAKEQYF
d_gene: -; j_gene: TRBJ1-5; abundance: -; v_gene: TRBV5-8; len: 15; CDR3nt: TGTGCCAGCAGCGGATCGACATTAAGCAATCAGCCCCAGCATTTT; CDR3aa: CASSGSTLSNQPQHF
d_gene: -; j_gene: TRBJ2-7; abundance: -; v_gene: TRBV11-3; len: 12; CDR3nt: TGTGCCAGCAGCTTAAACAGCTACGAGCAGTACTTC; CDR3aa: CASSLNSYEQYF
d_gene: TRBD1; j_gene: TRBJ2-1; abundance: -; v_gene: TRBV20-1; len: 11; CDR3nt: TGCAGTGCAACAGGGGTTTATGAGCAGTTCTTC; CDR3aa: CSATGVYEQFF
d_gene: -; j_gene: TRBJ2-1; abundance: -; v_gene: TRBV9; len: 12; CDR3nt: TGTGCCAGCAGCGTATCCAGGGGAGAGCAGTTCTTC; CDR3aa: CASSVSRGEQFF
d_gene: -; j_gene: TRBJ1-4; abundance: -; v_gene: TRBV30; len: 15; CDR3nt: TGTGCCTGGAGTGTTGGTGGGGGGAGCCTTGAAAAACTGTTTTTT; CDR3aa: CAWSVGGGSLEKLFF
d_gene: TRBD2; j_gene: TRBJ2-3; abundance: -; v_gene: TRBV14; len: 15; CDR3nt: TGTGCCAGCAGCCAACAAGGGACTACTAGGAATACGCAGTATTTT; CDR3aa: CASSQQGTTRNTQYF
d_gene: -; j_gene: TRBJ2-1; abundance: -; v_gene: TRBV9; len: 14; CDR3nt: TGTGCCAGCAGCGTAGGGGCTAGCTCCGATGAGCAGTTCTTC; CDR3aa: CASSVGASSDEQFF
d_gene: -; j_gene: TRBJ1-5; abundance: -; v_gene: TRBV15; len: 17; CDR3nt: TGTGCCACCAGCAGAGATCCAGACACGGAGCTCAATCAGCCCCAGCATTTT; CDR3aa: CATSRDPDTELNQPQHF
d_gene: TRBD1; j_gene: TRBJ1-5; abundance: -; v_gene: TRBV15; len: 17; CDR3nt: TGTGCCACCAGCAGAGGGACCGGGACAGGCCTCAATCAGCCCCAGCATTTT; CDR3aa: CATSRGTGTGLNQPQHF
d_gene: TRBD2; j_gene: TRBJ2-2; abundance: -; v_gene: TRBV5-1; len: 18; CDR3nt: TGCGCCAGCAGCCGCGGGACTAGCGGGAGGGCCTCTGCCGGGGAGCTGTTTTTT; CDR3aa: CASSRGTSGRASAGELFF
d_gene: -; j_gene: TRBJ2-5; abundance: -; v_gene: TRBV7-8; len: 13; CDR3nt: TGTGCCAGCAGCTATCGCACTCAAGAGACCCAGTACTTC; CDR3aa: CASSYRTQETQYF
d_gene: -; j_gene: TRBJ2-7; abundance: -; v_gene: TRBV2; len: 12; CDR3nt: TGTGCCAGCAGTACCGGGAGCTACGAGCAGTACTTC; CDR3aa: CASSTGSYEQYF
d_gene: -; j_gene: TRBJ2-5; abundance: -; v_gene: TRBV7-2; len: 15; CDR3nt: TGTGCCAGCAGCTTCGGAGGCGGGGTTGGAGAGACCCAGTACTTC; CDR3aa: CASSFGGGVGETQYF
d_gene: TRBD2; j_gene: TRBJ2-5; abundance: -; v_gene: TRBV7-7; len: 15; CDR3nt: TGTGCCAGCAGCATGGGACTAGCGCCCCAAGAGACCCAGTACTTC; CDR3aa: CASSMGLAPQETQYF
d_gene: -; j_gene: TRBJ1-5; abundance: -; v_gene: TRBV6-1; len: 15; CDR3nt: TGTGCCAGCAGTGAACTTGGGCAGGGTCAGACGCCCCAGCATTTT; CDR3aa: CASSELGQGQTPQHF
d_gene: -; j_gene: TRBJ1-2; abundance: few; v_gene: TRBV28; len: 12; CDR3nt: TGTGCCAGCAGTCCCGCATGGAATGGCTACACCTTC; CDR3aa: CASSPAWNGYTF
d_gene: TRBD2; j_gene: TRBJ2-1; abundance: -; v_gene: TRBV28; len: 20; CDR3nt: TGTGCCAGCAGTTTATTTCGGGGAGGCGCACTAGCGGGTATAAGGAATGAGCAGTTCTTC; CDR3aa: CASSLFRGGALAGIRNEQFF
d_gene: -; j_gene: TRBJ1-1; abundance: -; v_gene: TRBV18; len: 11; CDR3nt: TGTGCCAGCTCACAGACAGCTGAAGCTTTCTTT; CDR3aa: CASSQTAEAFF
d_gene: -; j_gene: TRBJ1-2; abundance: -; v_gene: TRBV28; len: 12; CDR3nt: TGTGCCAGCAGTTCCAGTTGGAATGGCTACACCTTC; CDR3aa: CASSSSWNGYTF
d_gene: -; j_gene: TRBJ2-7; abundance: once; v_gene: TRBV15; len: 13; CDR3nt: TGTGCCACCAGCAGAGATGCGGGCTACGAGCAGTACTTC; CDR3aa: CATSRDAGYEQYF
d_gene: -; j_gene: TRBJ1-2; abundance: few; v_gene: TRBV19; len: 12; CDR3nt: TGTGCCAGCTTACAGCGAAACTATGGCTACACCTTC; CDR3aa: CASLQRNYGYTF
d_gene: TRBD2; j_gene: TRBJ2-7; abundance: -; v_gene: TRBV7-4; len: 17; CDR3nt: TGTGCCAGCAGCGGATCGACAACTAGCGATAGCTCCTACGAGCAGTACTTC; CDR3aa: CASSGSTTSDSSYEQYF
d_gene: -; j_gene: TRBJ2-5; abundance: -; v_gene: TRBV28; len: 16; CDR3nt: TGTGCCAGCAGTTTAGGGCAGGGGTCCCACCCGGAGACCCAGTACTTC; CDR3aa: CASSLGQGSHPETQYF
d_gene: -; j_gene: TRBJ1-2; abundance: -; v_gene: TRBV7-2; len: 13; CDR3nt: TGTGCCAGCAGCTTAGGGCCATACTATGGCTACACCTTC; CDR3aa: CASSLGPYYGYTF
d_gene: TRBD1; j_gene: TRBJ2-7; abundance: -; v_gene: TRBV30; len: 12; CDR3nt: TGTGCCTGGACTGGGACAGGGTACGAGCAGTACTTC; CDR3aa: CAWTGTGYEQYF
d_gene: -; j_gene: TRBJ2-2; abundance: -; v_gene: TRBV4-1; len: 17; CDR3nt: TGCGCCAGCAGCCAAGGACTGGCCCGGGGTCGAACCGGGGAGCTGTTTTTT; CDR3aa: CASSQGLARGRTGELFF
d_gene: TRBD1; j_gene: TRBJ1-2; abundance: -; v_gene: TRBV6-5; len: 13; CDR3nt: TGTGCCAGCAGCAGGGACAGTAACTATGGCTACACCTTC; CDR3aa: CASSRDSNYGYTF
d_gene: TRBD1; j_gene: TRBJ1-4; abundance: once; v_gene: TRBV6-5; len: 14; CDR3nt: TGTGCCAGCAGTCAACACAGGGGGGATGAAAAACTGTTTTTT; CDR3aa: CASSQHRGDEKLFF
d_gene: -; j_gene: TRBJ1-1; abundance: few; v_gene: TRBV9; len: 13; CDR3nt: TGTGCCAGCAGCGTAGATCCGGGAAAGCTGGCTTTCTTT; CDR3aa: CASSVDPGKLAFF
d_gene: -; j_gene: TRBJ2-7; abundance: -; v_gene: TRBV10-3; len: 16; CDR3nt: TGTGCCATCAGTGAATATGCCCCCAGGACAGCCTACGAGCAGTACTTC; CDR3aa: CAISEYAPRTAYEQYF
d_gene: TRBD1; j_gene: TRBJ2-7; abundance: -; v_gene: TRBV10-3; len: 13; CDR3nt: TGTGCCATCAGTGGGACAGGGAGCTACGAGCAGTACTTC; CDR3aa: CAISGTGSYEQYF
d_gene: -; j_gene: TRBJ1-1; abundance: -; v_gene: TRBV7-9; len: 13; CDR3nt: TGTGCCAGCAGCCCTACAGGCCCAACTGAAGCTTTCTTT; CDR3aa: CASSPTGPTEAFF